What follows is one T cell receptor (beta chain) and its context. Per the germline V gene, CDR1 is SEHNR and CDR2 is FQNEAQ (reference sequence). The V and J ends lost 1 base and 6 bases respectively, with 12 bases between them. The length of the CDR3 is 15 residues. The sample originates from a study of human T cells and chemical hapten exposure. Single cDNA molecules in the library carried unique molecular identifiers attached during preparation. TCRdb reanalysed the RACE reads using MiXCR and keeps one entry per CDR3 protein. The sample includes around 260,000 distinct CDR3 sequences, approximately 8.4% of them seen just once. Time point meaning: pre-sensitization, week 0. As to treatment: therapeutic diphenylcyclopropenone sensitization with weekly scalp DPC.

This specimen was whole blood, taken in connection with sensitization to the hapten diphenylcyclopropenone (DPC). The sequence derives from a middle-aged woman with alopecia areata. Some clones in this sample may be carry-over from other donors' samples. The chain is built from TRBV7-9 and TRBJ2-2; D unresolved. CDR3 region: CASSLGAQISGELFF. For the CDR3, the DNA is TGTGCCAGCAGCTTAGGGGCCCAAATCTCCGGGGAGCTGTTTTTT.